These T cell receptor beta chains were read from a single sample in a study of blood T cell repertoires in COVID-19. Profiled with immunoSEQ multiplex PCR; TCRdb holds only in-frame clones, not every one. The sample has approximately 350,000 clones; about nine tenths are singletons. Sequences were obtained from peripheral blood. The source of these receptors is a woman in her sixties or seventies with COVID-19, enrolled during active disease. CDR3s include the opening cysteine and the closing phenylalanine or tryptophan. Only some rows state a clone size, as once, few, many or a class for expanded clones.

V	size	J	CDR3
TRBV3-1/TRBV3-2	-	TRBJ1-2	CASSQPVGLGGVKGYTF
TRBV19	-	TRBJ1-1	CASRGGNGPVNTEAFF
TRBV2	-	TRBJ2-5	CASGDRGETQYF
TRBV9	-	TRBJ2-5	CASSVGTGLQETQYF
TRBV7-7	-	TRBJ1-5	CASSFSTGRSNQPQHF
TRBV18	-	TRBJ1-2	CASSPSGTGSWGYTF
TRBV7-2	-	TRBJ1-5	CASSLRGNQPQHF
TRBV7-9	few	TRBJ2-7	CASSFELAKQYF
TRBV5-1	once	TRBJ2-1	CASSLGVTHNEQFF
TRBV3-1/TRBV3-2	-	TRBJ2-5	CASSQGGAGAQYF